These 30 T cell receptor beta chains share one sample of origin, sequenced in a study of identifying expanded T cells in peripheral blood. Profiled with immunoSEQ multiplex PCR; TCRdb holds only in-frame clones, not every one. The sample comprises tens of thousands of clones, roughly 90% of which are singletons, and around 5.9% rests with the top ten. Sequencing was carried out using blood. The source of these receptors is a person aged 18-70 years in good health.

This clone was seen only once. The chain combines TRBV4-1 with TRBJ2-7; TRBD1 agrees at 8 bases. Trimming at V came to 4 bases and at J to 7 bases, leaving 3 bases not matched to a gene. The CDR3 runs 12 residues. Germline CDR1 MGHRA, CDR2 YSYEKL. The CDR3 DNA is TGCGCCAGCAGCCGGACAGGGAGTGAGCAGTACTTC. It yields the protein CASSRTGSEQYF.

The rearrangement links TRBV5-1 to TRBJ2-1; TRBD1 or TRBD2 may be the D gene (5 bases each). V was shortened by 3 bases and J by 2 bases, with 12 bases between the two germline ends. This CDR3 has 15 amino acids. Germline values: CDR1 SGHRS, CDR2 YFSETQ. CDR3 sequence reads: CASSWVGDPYNEQFF. The CDR3 DNA is TGCGCCAGCAGCTGGGTGGGGGACCCCTACAATGAGCAGTTCTTC.

The chain links TRBV5-4 to TRBJ2-3; 8 positions agree with TRBD2. There are 16 residues in the CDR3. Germline trimming cut 0 bases from V and 5 bases from J; bases unmatched to any gene: 8. CDR1 and CDR2 from the germline V gene are SGHNT and YYREEE (reference sequence). Here the CDR3 DNA reads TGTGCCAGCAGCTTGGCATCGGGGGGGCCGGGAGATACGCAGTATTTT. It encodes CASSLASGGPGDTQYF.

This chain connects TRBV7-2 to TRBJ1-2; D is undetermined. The germline V and J ends were trimmed by 1 base and 4 bases, with 13 bases remaining between them. The CDR3 runs 15 residues. The V gene's germline CDR1 is SGHTA and CDR2 FQGNSA. Here the CDR3 reads CASSLGWAGSYGYTF. The CDR3 DNA is TGTGCCAGCAGCTTAGGGTGGGCAGGAAGCTATGGCTACACCTTC.

The V gene is TRBV11-2, the J gene TRBJ1-1, with D possibly matching TRBD1 (5 bases). Trimming took 3 bases from V and 6 from J, leaving 14 bases between them. CDR3 size: 14 residues. Germline V CDR1 and CDR2: SGHAT, FQNNGV. CDR3 sequence: CASSLAGGAAEAFF. For the CDR3, the DNA is TGTGCCAGCAGCTTGGCCGGGGGTGCGGCTGAAGCTTTCTTT.

This chain uses TRBV4-1 with TRBJ1-2, with TRBD1 identical over 10 bases. The CDR3 covers 15 residues. CDR1 MGHRA and CDR2 YSYEKL come from the germline V gene. V lost 0 bases, J lost 6 bases, and 4 bases stayed unmatched. CDR3 coding DNA: TGCGCCAGCAGCCAAGATCGGGACAGGGGAAATGGCTACACCTTC. Translation gives CASSQDRDRGNGYTF.

The chain couples TRBV2 to TRBJ1-2, with 7 nucleotides matching TRBD1. Germline CDR1 SNHLY, CDR2 FYNNEI. The CDR3 covers 13 residues. With 6 bases clipped from V and 3 bases from J, the junction kept 4 bases outside the gene matches. In DNA form, the CDR3 reads TGTGCCAGCAGGTGGGACAGTTACTATGGCTACACCTTC. Translating it yields CASRWDSYYGYTF.

This clone was seen only once. The chain employs TRBV6-1 and TRBJ2-7; maybe TRBD2 (5 bases). Germline V CDR1 and CDR2: MNHNS, SASEGT. This CDR3 contains 14 residues. Trimming pared 8 bases from V and 0 bases from J, leaving 14 bases between. The CDR3 region is CASGVRRSSYEQYF. CDR3 in DNA: TGTGCCAGCGGGGTCCGGAGGAGCTCCTACGAGCAGTACTTC.

V is TRBV27 and J is TRBJ1-5, with D perhaps matching TRBD1 (5 bases). Germline CDR1 reads MNHEY; CDR2 reads SMNVEV (reference sequence). V was clipped by 4 bases and J by 4 bases, with 8 bases between them. The CDR3 totals 13 residues. As DNA, the CDR3 is TGTGCCAGCAGTTGGGGGTTAAATCAGCCCCAGCATTTT. Encoded protein: CASSWGLNQPQHF.

This chain joins TRBV11-2 and TRBJ1-3; D ambiguous. This CDR3 is 12 amino acids long. Trimming removed 2 bases at V and 4 bases at J, with 3 bases between. CDR1 is SGHAT and CDR2 is FQNNGV in the germline V gene. The chain's CDR3 is CASSLRGNTIYF. CDR3 nucleotide sequence: TGTGCCAGCAGCTTACGGGGAAACACCATATATTTT. The whole variable domain, filled in from reference TRBV11-2 and TRBJ1-3, reads EAGVAQSPRYKIIEKRQSVAFWCNPISGHATLYWYQQILGQGPKLLIQFQNNGVVDDSQLPKDRFSAERLKGVDSTLKIQPAKLEDSAVYLCASSLRGNTIYFGEGSWLTVV.

The V and J genes are TRBV10-3 and TRBJ1-1, with a possible D match to TRBD1 (5 bases). V lost 7 bases and J 5 bases, leaving 11 bases between the germline ends. The V gene's germline CDR1 is ENHRY and CDR2 SYGVKD. This CDR3 is built from 12 residues. CDR3 coding DNA: TGTGCCATCACGGGGGATAGGACTGAAGCTTTCTTT. As protein: CAITGDRTEAFF.

This clone was recorded a few times. This sequence joins TRBV28 and TRBJ1-1; 7 bases are shared with TRBD1. This CDR3 has 12 amino acids. J was trimmed by 9 bases and V by 6 bases; bases with no gene match: 7. Germline CDR1 MDHEN, CDR2 SYDVKM. CDR3 in amino acids: CASSQPQGKAFF. CDR3 nucleotide sequence: TGTGCCAGCAGCCAACCACAGGGGAAAGCTTTCTTT.

The chain employs TRBV19 and TRBJ2-7; D uncertain. V was clipped by 1 base and J by 0 bases, with 13 bases between them. Looked up from germline, CDR1 is LNHDA and CDR2 is SQIVND (reference sequence). CDR3 length equals 16 residues. The CDR3 DNA is TGTGCCAGTAGTATAGCCCCTCCCTCGTCCTCCTACGAGCAGTACTTC. Protein sequence: CASSIAPPSSSYEQYF. The variable domain in full, with the rest retrieved from reference TRBV19 and TRBJ2-7, is DGGITQSPKYLFRKEGQNVTLSCEQNLNHDAMYWYRQDPGQGLRLIYYSQIVNDFQKGDIAEGYSVSREKKESFPLTVTSAQKNPTAFYLCASSIAPPSSSYEQYFGPGTRLTVT.

The V and J genes are TRBV4-2 and TRBJ2-1; 7 nucleotides agree with TRBD1. V trimming: 1 base; J trimming: 4 bases; junction bases outside the gene matches: 13. The CDR3 is 18 residues long. Germline V gene data show CDR1 as LGHNA and CDR2 as YNFKEQ. In DNA, the CDR3 is TGTGCCAGCAGCCAAGGTTCCGGGACAGAAATACCTTACAATGAGCAGTTCTTC. Its protein is CASSQGSGTEIPYNEQFF.

The genes are TRBV11-2 and TRBJ2-1; D is unresolved. This CDR3 spans 14 amino acids. Trimming stripped 1 base from V and 4 bases from J, with 8 bases between. The germline V gene encodes CDR1 SGHAT and CDR2 FQNNGV. CDR3 nucleotide sequence: TGTGCCAGCAGCTTAGGTGGCAGGTACAATGAGCAGTTCTTC. Translating gives CASSLGGRYNEQFF.

The chain is built from TRBV7-6 and TRBJ2-7; 9 bases match TRBD2. CDR1 is SGHVS, CDR2 FNYEAQ, per germline. The CDR3 sequence is 15 residues long. J was trimmed by 4 bases and V by 0 bases; bases with no gene match: 4. CDR3 bases: TGTGCCAGCAGCTTAGCTAGCGGGAGTGGGTACGAGCAGTACTTC. Its protein is CASSLASGSGYEQYF.

This chain uses TRBV7-2 with TRBJ2-7; 7 nucleotides agree with TRBD1. V trimming: 2 bases; J trimming: 2 bases; junction bases outside the gene matches: 6. Germline lookup yields CDR1 SGHTA and CDR2 FQGNSA. There are 15 residues in the CDR3. Here the CDR3 reads CASSLRQGVTYEQYF. CDR3 nucleotides: TGTGCCAGCAGCTTACGACAGGGTGTCACCTACGAGCAGTACTTC.

The chain is built from TRBV27 and TRBJ1-1; D perhaps matches TRBD1 (5 bases). Germline-derived CDR1 and CDR2 are MNHEY and SMNVEV (reference sequence). V shed 2 bases and J shed 5 bases, with 12 bases lying between them. The CDR3 is made up of 14 amino acids. In DNA, the CDR3 is TGTGCCAGCAGTTTAGGGCAGGGTACTACTGAAGCTTTCTTT. Amino acid sequence: CASSLGQGTTEAFF.

In nucleotides, the CDR3 is TGTGCCAGCAGCTTAGACGGACAGGGGCCCTATGGCTACACCTTC. Translated, it gives CASSLDGQGPYGYTF. This sequence joins TRBV7-8 and TRBJ1-2; 9 positions agree with TRBD1. The CDR3 contains 15 residues. Germline V lookup: CDR1 SGHVS, CDR2 FQNEAQ. With V trimmed by 1 base and J by 4 bases, 4 bases remained unmatched. Combining the CDR3 with reference TRBV7-8 and TRBJ1-2 gives the whole variable domain GAGVSQSPRYKVAKRGQDVALRCDPISGHVSLFWYQQALGQGPEFLTYFQNEAQLDKSGLPSDRFFAERPEGSVSTLKIQRTQQEDSAVYLCASSLDGQGPYGYTFGSGTRLTVV.

This chain connects TRBV28 to TRBJ2-1; weak D call: TRBD2 (6 bases). The CDR3 length is 14 residues. Per germline, CDR1 MDHEN and CDR2 SYDVKM. V was shortened by 2 bases and J by 6 bases, with 11 bases between the two germline ends. The CDR3 sequence is CASSLGGVVNEQFF. DNA of the CDR3: TGTGCCAGCAGTTTAGGCGGGGTGGTCAATGAGCAGTTCTTC.

DNA of the CDR3: TGCGCCAGCACACTCCAGGCAGCCGCCCATTCCTCTGGAAACACCATATATTTT. Amino acid sequence: CASTLQAAAHSSGNTIYF. The chain has TRBV4-1 and TRBJ1-3; unclear D gene. The CDR3 is 18 amino acids. Germline CDR1 reads MGHRA; CDR2 reads YSYEKL. The V end lost 7 bases, the J end lost 0 bases, and 22 bases lay between the germline ends.

The CDR3 protein is CASSLGTAGGHGEQYF. The CDR3 DNA reads as TGTGCCAGCAGCTTAGGTACCGCGGGAGGGCATGGCGAGCAGTACTTC. The chain links TRBV7-8 to TRBJ2-7, with 9 bases matching TRBD2. CDR3 length equals 16 residues. Germline CDR1 reads SGHVS; CDR2 reads FQNEAQ. V lost 1 base to trimming and J lost 6 bases; unmatched junction nucleotides: 10.

The chain combines TRBV9 with TRBJ1-2; 8 bases agree with TRBD1. This CDR3 spans 14 amino acids. V was clipped by 3 bases and J by 4 bases; unmatched bases: 5. Germline V CDR1 and CDR2: SGDLS, YYNGEE. CDR3 amino acids: CASSARQGSYGYTF. CDR3 DNA: TGTGCCAGCAGCGCCAGACAGGGGAGCTATGGCTACACCTTC.

The rearrangement uses TRBV6-1 and TRBJ1-2; D gene ambiguous. Deletions cut 0 bases from V and 3 bases from J, with 5 bases between. Looked up from germline, CDR1 is MNHNS and CDR2 is SASEGT. The CDR3 runs 13 residues. The CDR3 region is CASSEAADYGYTF. CDR3 nucleotides: TGTGCCAGCAGTGAAGCGGCAGACTATGGCTACACCTTC.

This clone was found once. The rearrangement links TRBV19 to TRBJ1-5; D is perhaps TRBD1 (5 bases). V lost 5 bases and J lost 1, with 12 bases in between. Germline CDR1 reads LNHDA; CDR2 reads SQIVND (reference sequence). CDR3 length: 15 residues. The CDR3 spells CASSGQTWSNQPQHF. CDR3 bases: TGTGCCAGTAGTGGACAAACGTGGAGCAATCAGCCCCAGCATTTT.

The chain carries TRBV2 and TRBJ1-5, with a weak D call TRBD1 (6 bases). V was pared by 5 bases and J by 0 bases, with 8 bases between. Germline CDR1 reads SNHLY; CDR2 reads FYNNEI. There are 14 residues in the CDR3. The CDR3 bases are TGTGCCAGCAGTTTACAGGGTAGCAATCAGCCCCAGCATTTT. Translation: CASSLQGSNQPQHF.

V is TRBV7-8 and J is TRBJ2-1; D possibly corresponds to TRBD1 (5 bases). The CDR3 runs to 12 residues. Germline V gene sequence: CDR1 SGHVS, CDR2 FQNEAQ. The ends were cut back, 1 base at V and 9 bases at J, with 7 bases in the middle. Here the CDR3 reads CASSLVGVEQFF. Written as DNA, the CDR3 is TGTGCCAGCAGCTTAGTAGGGGTTGAGCAGTTCTTC.

V is TRBV11-2 and J is TRBJ1-1; the match to TRBD1 covers 11 bases. The CDR3 extends over 15 amino acids. V lost 5 bases to trimming and J lost 6 bases; unmatched junction nucleotides: 8. Germline V gene sequence: CDR1 SGHAT, CDR2 FQNNGV. DNA for the CDR3: TGTGCCAGCAGCCCCAGGACAGGGGGCGCGTCTGAAGCTTTCTTT. Protein sequence: CASSPRTGGASEAFF. The whole variable domain, filled in from reference TRBV11-2 and TRBJ1-1, reads EAGVAQSPRYKIIEKRQSVAFWCNPISGHATLYWYQQILGQGPKLLIQFQNNGVVDDSQLPKDRFSAERLKGVDSTLKIQPAKLEDSAVYLCASSPRTGGASEAFFGQGTRLTVV.

This clone came up once. The chain recombines TRBV5-5 with TRBJ1-1, with 7 bases identical to TRBD1. The trim removed 1 base at V and 3 bases at J, leaving 6 bases unmatched. CDR1 and CDR2 from the germline V gene are SGHKS and YYEKEE (reference sequence). This CDR3 contains 15 residues. CDR3 in amino acids: CASSLRPGGYTEAFF. Written as DNA, the CDR3 is TGTGCCAGCAGCTTGCGCCCAGGGGGTTACACTGAAGCTTTCTTT.

About this clone: This same CDR3 is encoded by further DNA sequences in the sample. The gene calls are TRBV7-2 and TRBJ1-3, with D hard to call. Germline-derived CDR1 and CDR2 are SGHTA and FQGNSA. The CDR3 runs 12 residues. The V end was cut by 5 bases, the J end by 1 base, with 3 bases between. The CDR3 reads CASSLSGNTIYF. DNA for the CDR3: TGTGCCAGCAGCCTTTCTGGAAACACCATATATTTT. Drawing the rest from reference TRBV7-2 and TRBJ1-3, the complete variable domain is GAGVSQSPSNKVTEKGKDVELRCDPISGHTALYWYRQSLGQGLEFLIYFQGNSAPDKSGLPSDRFSAERTGGSVSTLTIQRTQQEDSAVYLCASSLSGNTIYFGEGSWLTVV.